The present TCR beta chain was sequenced within a study of T cells in Graves' hyperthyroidism and ophthalmopathy. This clonotype has at least ten counts. In patients aged 18 to 65, hyperthyroidism was newly diagnosed, with duration under 2 months. Not enrolled were patients with uncontrolled infection, other autoimmune disease, pregnancy or lactation. Thyroid ultrasound and orbital computed tomography, with clinical symptoms and serum thyroxine and TRAb, informed diagnoses. Blood was obtained at the first hyperthyroidism diagnosis, which preceded any ophthalmopathy symptoms. It was RNA transcripts that yielded the amplified TCR beta CDR3 regions. HTBI primers were the set used in a first-round RT-PCR of the TCR CDR3. TCRdb ran MiXCR on the multiplex PCR reads and lists one entry per CDR3 protein. The repertoire holds about 580,000 distinct CDR3 sequences, with around 13% as singletons. Specimen: blood. This clonotype was sampled from a woman aged 25 to 45 with Graves' hyperthyroidism that later progressed to Graves' ophthalmopathy.

The CDR3 region is CASSSEGRNTEAFF. As DNA, the CDR3 is TGCGCCAGCAGCTCGGAGGGGCGGAACACTGAAGCTTTCTTT. The chain uses TRBV5-1 and TRBJ1-1; D is perhaps TRBD1 (5 bases). The germline V gene encodes CDR1 SGHRS and CDR2 YFSETQ. CDR3 length: 14 amino acids. Trimming took 3 bases from V and 1 from J, leaving 10 bases between them.